The present TCR beta chain was sequenced within a study of cytomegalovirus exposure and HLA in healthy donors. Trimming cost V 7 bases and J 0 bases, with 9 bases left between them. Germline CDR1 LNHDA, CDR2 SQIVND (reference sequence). The CDR3 sequence is 14 residues long. Using immunoSEQ multiplex PCR, the repertoire was profiled, and TCRdb retains in-frame clones only, with some absent. The sample has roughly 250,000 clones, 90% seen once. The gene calls are TRBV19 and TRBJ2-2; possible D gene TRBD1, 6 bases. The material sequenced was PBMCs. The clonotype was recovered from a young woman in good health and CMV-seronegative. CDR3 amino acids: CASTKGANTGELFF. The CDR3 bases are TGTGCCAGTACCAAGGGGGCGAACACCGGGGAGCTGTTTTTT.